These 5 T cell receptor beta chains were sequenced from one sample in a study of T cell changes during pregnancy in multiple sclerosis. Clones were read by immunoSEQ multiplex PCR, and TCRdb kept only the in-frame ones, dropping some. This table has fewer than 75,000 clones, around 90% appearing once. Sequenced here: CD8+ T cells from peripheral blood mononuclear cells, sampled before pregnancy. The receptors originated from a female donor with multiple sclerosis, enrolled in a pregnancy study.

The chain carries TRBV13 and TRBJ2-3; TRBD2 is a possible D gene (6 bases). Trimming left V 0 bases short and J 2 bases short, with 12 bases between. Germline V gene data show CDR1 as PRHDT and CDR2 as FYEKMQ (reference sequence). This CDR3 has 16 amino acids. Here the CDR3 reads CASSLGLAGSTDTQYF. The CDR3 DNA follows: TGTGCCAGCAGCTTAGGACTGGCGGGGTCCACAGATACGCAGTATTTT.

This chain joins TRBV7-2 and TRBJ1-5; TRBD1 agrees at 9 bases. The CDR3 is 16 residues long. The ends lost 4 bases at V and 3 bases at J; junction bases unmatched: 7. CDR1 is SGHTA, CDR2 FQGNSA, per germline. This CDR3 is CASSSPGQGPNQPQHF. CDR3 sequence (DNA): TGTGCCAGCAGCTCACCGGGACAGGGACCCAATCAGCCCCAGCATTTT.

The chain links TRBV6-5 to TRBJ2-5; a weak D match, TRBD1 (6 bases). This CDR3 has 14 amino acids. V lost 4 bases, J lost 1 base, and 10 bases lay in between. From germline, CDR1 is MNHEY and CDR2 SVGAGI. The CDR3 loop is CASSSTGIQETQYF. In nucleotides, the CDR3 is TGTGCCAGCAGTTCGACAGGTATCCAAGAGACCCAGTACTTC.

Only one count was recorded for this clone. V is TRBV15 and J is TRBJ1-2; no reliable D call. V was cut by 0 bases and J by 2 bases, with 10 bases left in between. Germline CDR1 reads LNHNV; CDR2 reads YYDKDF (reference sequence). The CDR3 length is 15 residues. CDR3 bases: TGTGCCACCAGCAGAGATAGTAGAGAAAACTATGGCTACACCTTC. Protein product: CATSRDSRENYGYTF.

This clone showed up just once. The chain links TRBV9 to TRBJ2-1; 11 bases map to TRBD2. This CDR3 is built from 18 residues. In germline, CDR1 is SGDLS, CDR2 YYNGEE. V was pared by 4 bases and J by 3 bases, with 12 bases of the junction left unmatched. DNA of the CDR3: TGTGCCAGCAGCCCGGAGGGGCTAGCGGGGGGCCTCTACAATGAGCAGTTCTTC. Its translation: CASSPEGLAGGLYNEQFF.